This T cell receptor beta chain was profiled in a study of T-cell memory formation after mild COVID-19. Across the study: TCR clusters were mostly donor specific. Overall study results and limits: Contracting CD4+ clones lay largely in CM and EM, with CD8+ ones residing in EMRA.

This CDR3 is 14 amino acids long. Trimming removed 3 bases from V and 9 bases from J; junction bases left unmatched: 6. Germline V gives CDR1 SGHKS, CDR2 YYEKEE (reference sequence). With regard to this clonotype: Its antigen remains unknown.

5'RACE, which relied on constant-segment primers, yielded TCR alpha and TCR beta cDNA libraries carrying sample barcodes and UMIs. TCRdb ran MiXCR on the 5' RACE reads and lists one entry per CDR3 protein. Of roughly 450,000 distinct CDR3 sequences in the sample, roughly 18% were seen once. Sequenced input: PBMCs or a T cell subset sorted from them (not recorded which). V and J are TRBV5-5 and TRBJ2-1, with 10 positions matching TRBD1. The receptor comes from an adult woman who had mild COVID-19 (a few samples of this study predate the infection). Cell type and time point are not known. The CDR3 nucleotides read TGTGCCAGCAGCTGGGAGACAGGGGGCGGTGAGCAGTTCTTC. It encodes CASSWETGGGEQFF.